These 18 T cell receptor beta chains were sequenced from one sample in a study of cytomegalovirus exposure and HLA in healthy donors. The method was immunoSEQ multiplex PCR; TCRdb's version includes in-frame clones alone and lacks a portion of them. The sample has roughly 260,000 clones; around nine tenths are singletons. The sample taken for sequencing was PBMCs. All receptors come from a man between 18 and 29 years old in good health and CMV-seronegative.

This clone was found once. The DNA for the CDR3 is TGTGCCAGCAGCACCTCTGGGACAGGGACCTACGAGCAGTACTTC. Translated: CASSTSGTGTYEQYF. The chain couples TRBV5-6 to TRBJ2-7, with 9 bases fitting TRBD1. Germline assignment: CDR1 SGHDT and CDR2 YYEEEE. The length of the CDR3 is 15 residues. V shed 4 bases and J 2 bases; nucleotides not matched to a gene: 7.

The V and J genes are TRBV7-2 and TRBJ2-7; 8 bases match TRBD1. The CDR3 extends over 14 amino acids. The V gene's germline CDR1 is SGHTA and CDR2 FQGNSA. J was trimmed by 2 bases and V by 7 bases; bases with no gene match: 7. CDR3 bases: TGTGCCAGCACCGGACAGGGTGGGCCCTACGAGCAGTACTTC. Translated, it gives CASTGQGGPYEQYF.

J is TRBJ1-4 and V is TRBV29-1; the D gene is possibly TRBD1 (5 bases). Germline V gene lookup returns CDR1 SQVTM and CDR2 ANQGSEA. The CDR3 is made up of 13 amino acids. V lost 6 bases to trimming and J lost 5 bases, with 13 bases between them. This CDR3 reads CSVHDSWNEKLFF. Here the CDR3 DNA reads TGCAGCGTCCACGACAGCTGGAATGAAAAACTGTTTTTT.

The chain combines TRBV5-5 with TRBJ2-1; 12 bases match TRBD1. From germline, CDR1 is SGHKS and CDR2 YYEKEE (reference sequence). CDR3 size: 20 residues. Trimming took 3 bases from V and 4 from J; bases not matched to a gene: 17. CDR3: CASSSTKTRDRGPIYNEQFF. CDR3 nucleotides: TGTGCCAGCAGCTCTACGAAGACTCGGGACAGGGGGCCAATTTACAATGAGCAGTTCTTC. Combining the CDR3 with reference TRBV5-5 and TRBJ2-1 gives the whole variable domain DAGVTQSPTHLIKTRGQQVTLRCSPISGHKSVSWYQQVLGQGPQFIFQYYEKEERGRGNFPDRFSARQFPNYSSELNVNALLLGDSALYLCASSSTKTRDRGPIYNEQFFGPGTRLTVL.

This clone was counted a single time. This chain uses TRBV28 with TRBJ2-5, with D unclear. From germline, CDR1 is MDHEN and CDR2 SYDVKM. V was cut by 3 bases and J by 5 bases, with 16 bases left in between. The CDR3 contains 15 residues. The CDR3 DNA follows: TGTGCCAGCAGTTTGCTCACATTACCAGTGGAGACCCAGTACTTC. It encodes CASSLLTLPVETQYF.

The rearrangement joins TRBV5-5 to TRBJ2-7, with TRBD1 identical over 7 bases. Germline CDR1 SGHKS, CDR2 YYEKEE (reference sequence). The junction had 4 bases not matched to a gene; V was cut back by 5 bases and J by 2 bases. The CDR3 is 13 residues long. The CDR3 sequence is CASSTGDTYEQYF. The CDR3 nucleotides read TGTGCCAGCAGTACAGGGGATACCTACGAGCAGTACTTC.

The V and J genes are TRBV4-3 and TRBJ2-1; TRBD2 aligns across 12 bases. CDR3 length: 15 residues. The germline V gene encodes CDR1 LGHNA and CDR2 YSLEER. After removal of 2 bases from V and 12 bases from J, the junction contained 8 bases not matched to a gene. For the CDR3, the DNA is TGCGCCAGCAGCCAAACCTTCCGACTAGCGGGAGTGCAGTTCTTC. As protein: CASSQTFRLAGVQFF.

This chain connects TRBV6-5 to TRBJ1-1; D is perhaps TRBD1 (6 bases). The CDR3 spans 13 residues. Germline V gene lookup returns CDR1 MNHEY and CDR2 SVGAGI. V was clipped by 5 bases and J by 6 bases, with 13 bases between them. The CDR3 sequence is CASSINQGSEAFF. Written as DNA, the CDR3 is TGTGCCAGCAGTATAAACCAGGGGTCTGAAGCTTTCTTT.

V is TRBV4-3 and J is TRBJ2-7, with D hard to call. This CDR3 has 13 residues. Germline V gene data show CDR1 as LGHNA and CDR2 as YSLEER. V was cut by 3 bases and J by 3 bases, with 9 bases left in between. The CDR3 DNA follows: TGCGCCAGCAGCCAGTCTAGTGGCTACGAGCAGTACTTC. This sequence encodes CASSQSSGYEQYF.

The chain is built from TRBV9 and TRBJ2-7, with 11 bases identical to TRBD2. V dropped 4 bases and J dropped 5; count of bases not matched to a gene: 5. The CDR3 is 14 residues long. Germline CDR1 reads SGDLS; CDR2 reads YYNGEE. This CDR3 reads CASSPMTSGNEQYF. The CDR3 coding sequence is TGTGCCAGCAGCCCGATGACTAGCGGGAACGAGCAGTACTTC.

The V call is TRBV5-1, the J call TRBJ2-7; D unclear. With 6 bases removed from V and 5 bases from J, the gap between germline ends came to 15 bases. Germline V gene sequence: CDR1 SGHRS, CDR2 YFSETQ. This CDR3 has 13 amino acids. CDR3 sequence: CASTRFGQDEQYF. In nucleotides, the CDR3 is TGCGCCAGCACGCGGTTCGGCCAAGACGAGCAGTACTTC.

This chain joins TRBV7-2 and TRBJ2-2; no clear D gene. Germline assignment: CDR1 SGHTA and CDR2 FQGNSA. The CDR3 has 15 amino acids. Between the trimmed V and J ends, which lost 4 bases and 3 bases, there was a span of 12 bases. The CDR3 here is CASSSQWAYTGELFF. As DNA, the CDR3 is TGTGCCAGCAGCTCGCAATGGGCCTACACCGGGGAGCTGTTTTTT.

The CDR3 reads CASSIGGVEQFF. The DNA for the CDR3 is TGTGCCAGTAGTATTGGGGGCGTTGAGCAGTTCTTC. This chain joins TRBV19 and TRBJ2-1, with a tentative D call TRBD1 (6 bases). The ends were cut back, 3 bases at V and 9 bases at J, with 9 bases in the middle. Per the germline V gene, CDR1 is LNHDA and CDR2 is SQIVND (reference sequence). The CDR3 has 12 amino acids.

This clone has just a few counts. The chain is built from TRBV7-8 and TRBJ1-6; D unclear. V gave up 5 bases and J gave up 7 bases, with 9 bases separating them. The CDR3 covers 13 residues. Germline V gene data show CDR1 as SGHVS and CDR2 as FQNEAQ. The CDR3 is CASSQTENSPLHF. CDR3 coding DNA: TGTGCCAGCAGCCAAACGGAGAATTCACCCCTCCACTTT.

The table lists this clone with a few counts. The J gene is TRBJ1-1, the V gene TRBV6-1; the match to TRBD1 covers 7 bases. In germline, CDR1 is MNHNS, CDR2 SASEGT. There are 14 residues in the CDR3. Germline trimming cut 6 bases from V and 3 bases from J; bases unmatched to any gene: 7. This CDR3 is CASSYDRVDTEAFF. CDR3 DNA sequence: TGTGCCAGCAGCTACGACAGGGTTGACACTGAAGCTTTCTTT.

V usage is TRBV30 and J usage is TRBJ2-3; 9 bases are shared with TRBD2. This CDR3 spans 15 amino acids. CDR1 and CDR2 (germline): GTSNPN, SVGIG (reference sequence). J was trimmed by 5 bases and V by 0 bases; bases with no gene match: 6. The CDR3 region is CAWSVAGGGGDTQYF. In nucleotides, the CDR3 is TGTGCCTGGAGTGTCGCGGGAGGGGGGGGAGATACGCAGTATTTT.

The chain links TRBV9 to TRBJ1-2; possibly TRBD1 for D (6 bases). This CDR3 spans 15 amino acids. The germline V and J ends were trimmed by 2 bases and 5 bases, with 16 bases remaining between them. Germline CDR1 is SGDLS and CDR2 is YYNGEE. The chain's CDR3 is CASSVHETGGYGYTF. For the CDR3, the DNA is TGTGCCAGCAGCGTCCACGAGACAGGCGGTTATGGCTACACCTTC.

This clone was recorded once. The J gene is TRBJ2-1, the V gene TRBV9; 12 bases match TRBD2. V lost 0 bases and J lost 7; bases outside the gene matches: 5. Germline V gives CDR1 SGDLS, CDR2 YYNGEE. The CDR3 runs 16 residues. The CDR3 reads CASSVESSGRGNEQFF. The CDR3 DNA follows: TGTGCCAGCAGCGTAGAGTCTAGCGGGAGGGGGAATGAGCAGTTCTTC.